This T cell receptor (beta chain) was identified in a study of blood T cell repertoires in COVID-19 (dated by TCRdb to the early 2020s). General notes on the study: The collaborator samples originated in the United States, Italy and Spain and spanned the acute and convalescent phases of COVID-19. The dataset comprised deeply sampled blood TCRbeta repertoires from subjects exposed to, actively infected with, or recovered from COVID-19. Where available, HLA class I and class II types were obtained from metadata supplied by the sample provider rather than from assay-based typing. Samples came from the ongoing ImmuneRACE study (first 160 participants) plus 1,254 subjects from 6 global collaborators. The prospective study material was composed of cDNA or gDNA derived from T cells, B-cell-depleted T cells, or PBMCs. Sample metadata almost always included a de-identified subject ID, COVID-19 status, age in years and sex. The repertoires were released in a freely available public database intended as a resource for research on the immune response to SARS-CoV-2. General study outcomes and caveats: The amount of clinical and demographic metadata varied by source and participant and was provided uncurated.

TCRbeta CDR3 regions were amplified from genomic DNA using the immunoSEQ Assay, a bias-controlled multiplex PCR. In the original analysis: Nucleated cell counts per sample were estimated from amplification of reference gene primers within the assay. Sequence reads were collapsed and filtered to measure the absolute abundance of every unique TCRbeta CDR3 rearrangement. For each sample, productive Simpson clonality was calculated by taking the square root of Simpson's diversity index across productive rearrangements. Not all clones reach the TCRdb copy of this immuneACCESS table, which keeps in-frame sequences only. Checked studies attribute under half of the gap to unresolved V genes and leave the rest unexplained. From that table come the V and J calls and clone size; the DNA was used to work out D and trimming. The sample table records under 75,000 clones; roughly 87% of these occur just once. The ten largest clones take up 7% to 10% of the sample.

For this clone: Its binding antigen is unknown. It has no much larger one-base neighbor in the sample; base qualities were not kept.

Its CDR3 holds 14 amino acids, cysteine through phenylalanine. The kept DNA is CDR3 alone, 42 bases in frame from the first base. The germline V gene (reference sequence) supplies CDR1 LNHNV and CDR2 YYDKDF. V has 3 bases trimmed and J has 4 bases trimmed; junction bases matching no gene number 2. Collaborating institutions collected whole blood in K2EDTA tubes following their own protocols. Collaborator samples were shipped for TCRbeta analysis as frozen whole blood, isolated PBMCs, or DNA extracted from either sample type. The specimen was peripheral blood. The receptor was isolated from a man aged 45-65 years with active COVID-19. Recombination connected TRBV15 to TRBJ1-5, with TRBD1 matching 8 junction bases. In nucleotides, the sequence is TGTGCCACCAGCAGGGACAGGGTTAATCAGCCCCAGCATTTT. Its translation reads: CATSRDRVNQPQHF.